The clone carrying this T cell receptor beta chain has a handful of counts. The antigen remains unidentified. The data belong to a study of radiation and T cells in renal cell carcinoma. The CDR3 has 16 amino acids. CDR1 and CDR2 (germline): SGHDT, YYEEEE. The V end was cut by 2 bases, the J end by 0 bases, with 13 bases between. Study findings and constraints: No pretreatment tumor biopsies were available for baseline clonotypes.

As for treatment: 15 Gy SBRT to primary tumor, nephrectomy 4 weeks later. Nephrectomy followed 15 Gy stereotactic body radiation by 4 weeks. Only in-frame clones appear in the TCRdb table, and some are missing; sequencing was by immunoSEQ multiplex PCR. The table shows 22,000 or so clones, with 47% occurring only once. The specimen was tumor tissue, collected from a patient whose treatment included radiotherapy and nephrectomy. The V gene is TRBV5-6, the J gene TRBJ2-3; D is unresolved. The clonotype was recovered from a woman aged 50 to 60 with renal cell carcinoma. The CDR3 region has the DNA TGTGCCAGCAGCTTCCGGGCCGCCTCCAGCACAGATACGCAGTATTTT. This encodes CASSFRAASSTDTQYF.